Listed here are 6 T cell receptor beta chains from one sample, sequenced in a study of CD8+CD57+ T cells in acquired aplastic anemia. Genomic DNA acted as the template from which TCR beta VDJ combination and CDR3 sequence profiling were carried out. A single record per CDR3 protein comes from TCRdb applying MiXCR to the reads. Found here are under 350,000 distinct CDR3 sequences, roughly 59% of them singletons; the top ten hold approximately 1.3%. CD8+CD57+ cell expansion had been shown by flow cytometry in patients chosen for sequencing. Sample: sorted CD4+, CD8+, or CD8+CD57+ T cells (not recorded which) from PBMCs. The origin of the receptors is a human donor with aplastic anemia.

The chain joins TRBV7-2 to TRBJ1-6; D is uncertain. Germline V gene lookup returns CDR1 SGHTA and CDR2 FQGNSA. This CDR3 is 16 amino acids long. Trimming took 1 base from V and 7 from J, leaving 14 bases between them. The CDR3 protein is CASSLVVALQNSPLHF. As DNA, the CDR3 is TGTGCCAGCAGCTTAGTTGTGGCCCTACAAAATTCACCCCTCCACTTT. The full variable domain, in which reference TRBV7-2 and TRBJ1-6 provide the parts outside the CDR3, is GAGVSQSPSNKVTEKGKDVELRCDPISGHTALYWYRQSLGQGLEFLIYFQGNSAPDKSGLPSDRFSAERTGGSVSTLTIQRTQQEDSAVYLCASSLVVALQNSPLHFGNGTRLTVT.

CDR3 nucleotides: TGTGCCAGCAGCTTACGGTTAGGTGGTGAAGCTTTCTTT. Its translation: CASSLRLGGEAFF. The chain recombines TRBV5-4 with TRBJ1-1; D not resolved. The CDR3 consists of 13 residues. The germline V gene encodes CDR1 SGHNT and CDR2 YYREEE (reference sequence). Trimming shortened V by 2 bases and J by 7 bases, and 12 bases separated the two germline ends.

This chain's CDR3 is CASSLPHGQDFQETQYF. For the CDR3, the DNA is TGTGCCAGCAGCTTACCCCACGGACAAGATTTCCAAGAGACCCAGTACTTC. V usage is TRBV7-9 and J usage is TRBJ2-5; D possibly corresponds to TRBD1 (5 bases). This CDR3 is 17 amino acids long. Germline values: CDR1 SEHNR, CDR2 FQNEAQ (reference sequence). Trimming shortened V by 2 bases and J by 1 base, and 17 bases separated the two germline ends.

V gene TRBV12-5 combines with J gene TRBJ1-6, with D perhaps matching TRBD1 (6 bases). The germline V gene encodes CDR1 LGHNT and CDR2 FRNRAP. There are 15 residues in the CDR3. CDR3: CASSPTGQVNSPLHF. The CDR3 nucleotides are TGTGCCAGCAGCCCAACGGGACAAGTAAATTCACCCCTCCACTTT.

For this clonotype: Relative to the germline gene, one junction end is altered; a read error may explain this. V and J are TRBV7-9 and TRBJ1-2; D gene ambiguous. The CDR3 runs to 12 residues. CDR1 SEHNR and CDR2 FQNEAQ come from the germline V gene (reference sequence). The chain's CDR3 is CASSLNESRVYF. The CDR3 bases are TGTGCCAGCAGCTTGAATGAGTCGCGGGTTTACTTC.

This clonotype showed up many times. The gene calls are TRBV3-1 and TRBJ1-1, with D tentatively TRBD1 (5 bases). The V and J ends lost 3 bases and 1 base respectively, with 18 bases between them. CDR3 length: 17 amino acids. In germline, CDR1 is LGHDT, CDR2 YNNKEL (reference sequence). The CDR3 is CASSHLPGPGPNTEAFF. CDR3 bases: TGTGCCAGCAGCCACCTTCCGGGACCTGGCCCGAACACTGAAGCTTTCTTT.